This T cell receptor (beta chain) came from a study of cytomegalovirus exposure and HLA in healthy donors. Study observations and caveats: Later analysis showed TCR association rates varying by HLA locus, highest for DRB1 and lowest for HLA-C.

In the case of this clone: As yet, its antigen is unknown.

The primer mix had 60 Vbeta and 13 Jbeta primers. TCRdb keeps only in-frame clones here, not all; method: immunoSEQ multiplex PCR. The table lists around 140,000 clones, with about 2.2% in the top ten. Sequenced sample: PBMCs. The sequence was collected from a woman aged 18-29 years in good health and CMV-seronegative.

The CDR3 reads CASSPRRGLAGVVEQFF. For the CDR3, the DNA is TGTGCCAGCAGCCCGAGGCGGGGGCTAGCGGGAGTGGTTGAGCAGTTCTTC. This sequence joins TRBV7-2 and TRBJ2-1; 10 bases line up with TRBD2. The germline V gene has CDR1 SGHTA and CDR2 FQGNSA. Trimming removed 5 bases from V and 9 bases from J; junction bases left unmatched: 16. The CDR3 contains 17 residues.